The 25 T cell receptor beta chains presented below share a single source sample, sequenced in a study of T cells in Graves' hyperthyroidism and ophthalmopathy. RNA transcripts provided the source from which TCR beta CDR3 regions were amplified. In the first-round RT-PCR of the TCR CDR3, the HTBI primer set was used. TCRdb reprocessed the multiplex PCR reads via MiXCR and lists one record per CDR3 protein. The repertoire has hundreds of thousands of distinct CDR3 sequences, more than 15% of them found once; the top ten carry 11% to 15%. Sequencing was performed on blood. The origin of the receptors is a woman between 18 and 29 years old with Graves' hyperthyroidism.

For this clonotype: A single base separates this from a much larger clone, so it may be a read error. The CDR3 end shows no conserved phenylalanine or tryptophan, and so a read error is likely. CDR3 sequence: CASSFGVAGGPTYNEQFY. The CDR3 nucleotides are TGTGCCAGCAGCTTTGGGGTAGCGGGAGGTCCCACCTACAATGAGCAGTTCTAC. The rearrangement joins TRBV7-8 to TRBJ2-1, with 10 positions matching TRBD2. The CDR3 is 18 amino acids. CDR1 and CDR2 (germline): SGHVS, FQNEAQ. J was trimmed by 2 bases and V by 3 bases; bases with no gene match: 10.

This clonotype was observed a few times. The CDR3: CASSLGGGRAWTDTQYF. Here the CDR3 DNA reads TGTGCCAGCAGCCTGGGTGGCGGGAGGGCCTGGACAGATACGCAGTATTTT. The chain links TRBV3-1 to TRBJ2-3; 9 nucleotides align to TRBD2. Germline V gives CDR1 LGHDT, CDR2 YNNKEL (reference sequence). This CDR3 contains 17 residues. Trimming cost V 4 bases and J 3 bases; bases outside gene matches: 11.

This clonotype was seen a few times. The V call is TRBV25-1, the J call TRBJ1-1; TRBD1 matches at 8 bases. Germline V gene data show CDR1 as MGHDK and CDR2 as SYGVNS. Trimming at V came to 7 bases and at J to 4 bases, leaving 8 bases not matched to a gene. The CDR3 spans 14 residues. The DNA of the CDR3 is TGTGCCAGCACCAGAGGGACAGGAGGCACTGAAGCTTTCTTT. This gives the protein CASTRGTGGTEAFF.

This clonotype was counted only a few times. The rearrangement uses TRBV4-2 and TRBJ2-3; TRBD1 might be the D (5 bases). The CDR3 extends over 15 amino acids. The germline V and J ends were trimmed by 0 bases and 7 bases, with 14 bases remaining between them. The germline gives CDR1 LGHNA, CDR2 YNFKEQ. Written as DNA, the CDR3 is TGTGCCAGCAGCCAAGATTTCAGGGTGAGATATACGCAGTATTTT. This encodes CASSQDFRVRYTQYF.

This clonotype was counted between two and nine times. The chain employs TRBV19 and TRBJ2-5, with a possible D match to TRBD2 (5 bases). The CDR3 runs 14 residues. Trimming removed 10 bases at V and 0 bases at J, with 15 bases between. Germline assignment: CDR1 LNHDA and CDR2 SQIVND (reference sequence). CDR3 region: CATSPRGYQETQYF. CDR3 nucleotide sequence: TGTGCCACTTCCCCGAGAGGGTACCAAGAGACCCAGTACTTC.

V is TRBV4-2 and J is TRBJ2-5, with D tentatively TRBD2 (6 bases). The CDR3 has 14 amino acids. Germline V gene lookup returns CDR1 LGHNA and CDR2 YNFKEQ. Deletions cut 2 bases from V and 3 bases from J, with 10 bases between. The CDR3 region is CASSQKAGKETQYF. In DNA form, the CDR3 reads TGTGCCAGCAGCCAAAAAGCGGGTAAAGAGACCCAGTACTTC.

This clonotype was seen repeatedly, ten times or more. The CDR3 nucleotides are TGTGCCAGCAGTCTGACAGGGAAGCTGTCTGAAGCTTTCTTT. Amino acid sequence: CASSLTGKLSEAFF. The rearrangement joins TRBV28 to TRBJ1-1; TRBD1 matches at 7 bases. The CDR3 has 14 residues. Germline V CDR1 and CDR2: MDHEN, SYDVKM. After removal of 5 bases from V and 6 bases from J, the junction contained 9 bases not matched to a gene.

The chain recombines TRBV16 with TRBJ1-2; weak D call: TRBD1 (5 bases). The CDR3 runs 17 residues. The germline V and J ends were trimmed by 2 bases and 8 bases, with 24 bases remaining between them. Germline CDR1 KGHSY, CDR2 FQNENV. The CDR3 nucleotides read TGTGCCAGCAGCCAAACTGGCGGTAGGGGCGTTGGAGAAGGCTACACCTTC. Translating gives CASSQTGGRGVGEGYTF. Based on the CDR3 plus reference TRBV16 and TRBJ1-2, the full variable domain is GEEVAQTPKHLVRGEGQKAKLYCAPIKGHSYVFWYQQVLKNEFKFLISFQNENVFDETGMPKERFSAKCLPNSPCSLEIQATKLEDSAVYFCASSQTGGRGVGEGYTFGSGTRLTVV.

This clonotype showed up many times. The chain links TRBV28 to TRBJ2-3, with TRBD2 matching over 11 bases. V was clipped by 5 bases and J by 2 bases; unmatched bases: 27. Germline V gives CDR1 MDHEN, CDR2 SYDVKM. This CDR3 has 23 amino acids. CDR3 amino acids: CASSPLARLFLAGGTLATDTQYF. CDR3 DNA: TGTGCCAGCAGTCCACTAGCCCGGCTCTTTCTAGCGGGGGGAACCCTTGCCACAGATACGCAGTATTTT.

The V call is TRBV29-1, the J call TRBJ2-2; 8 bases line up with TRBD1. This CDR3 spans 15 amino acids. Looked up from germline, CDR1 is SQVTM and CDR2 is ANQGSEA. V was pared by 4 bases and J by 4 bases, with 8 bases of the junction left unmatched. The CDR3 region has the DNA TGCAGCGTTGCTAGGACAGGGAGTAGCACCGGGGAGCTGTTTTTT. Protein product: CSVARTGSSTGELFF.

Ten or more counts support this clonotype. The chain uses TRBV3-1 and TRBJ2-4; weak D call: TRBD2 (6 bases). The CDR3 loop spans 15 amino acids. V gave up 4 bases and J gave up 8 bases, with 18 bases separating them. The germline gives CDR1 LGHDT, CDR2 YNNKEL (reference sequence). DNA for the CDR3: TGTGCCAGCAGCCCCGGACCTACGGGCGGGGACATTCAGTACTTC. Residues: CASSPGPTGGDIQYF.

This clonotype was seen repeatedly, ten times or more. This chain uses TRBV12-3 or TRBV12-4 with TRBJ2-5, with 10 bases matching TRBD1. The CDR3 covers 17 residues. V lost 6 bases to trimming and J lost 5 bases; unmatched junction nucleotides: 15. CDR3 in amino acids: CASSFYGPGTGEETQYF. The CDR3 DNA is TGTGCCAGCAGCTTTTATGGACCCGGGACAGGGGAGGAGACCCAGTACTTC.

This sequence joins TRBV20-1 and TRBJ1-5; tentatively, D is TRBD1 (5 bases). The CDR3 consists of 15 residues. From germline, CDR1 is DFQATT and CDR2 SNEGSKA (reference sequence). Between the trimmed V and J ends, which lost 5 bases and 4 bases, there was a span of 18 bases. This CDR3 is CSAPTSGRTNQPQHF. The DNA of the CDR3 is TGCAGTGCTCCCACGTCGGGAAGGACAAATCAGCCCCAGCATTTT.

This clonotype was detected ten times or more. The DNA for the CDR3 is TGTGCCAGCAGCCTCAAGACTAGCGGGGGGGCCGGCGAGCAGTTCTTC. Amino acid sequence: CASSLKTSGGAGEQFF. The chain is built from TRBV11-1 and TRBJ2-1, with 14 positions matching TRBD2. The CDR3 spans 16 residues. Germline loops: CDR1 SGHAT, CDR2 FQDESV (reference sequence). The trim removed 5 bases at V and 10 bases at J, leaving 10 bases unmatched.

A few counts support this clonotype. J is TRBJ2-1 and V is TRBV13; 9 bases agree with TRBD2. Trimming took 2 bases from V and 3 from J; bases not matched to a gene: 11. The CDR3 is 18 residues long. Germline V CDR1 and CDR2: PRHDT, FYEKMQ (reference sequence). The CDR3: CASSLYRVSTSGYNEQFF. The CDR3 DNA follows: TGTGCCAGCAGCTTATATAGAGTATCGACTAGCGGCTACAATGAGCAGTTCTTC.

This clonotype came up a few times. The chain couples TRBV2 to TRBJ1-5, with no clear D. V was trimmed by 7 bases and J by 2 bases, leaving 18 bases between them. CDR1 is SNHLY and CDR2 is FYNNEI in the germline V gene. The CDR3 is made up of 16 amino acids. CDR3 residues: CASTGRTVPGNQPQHF. For the CDR3, the DNA is TGTGCCAGCACCGGAAGGACTGTTCCAGGCAATCAGCCCCAGCATTTT.

This clonotype was detected many times. This chain uses TRBV6-5 with TRBJ1-2; possible D gene TRBD1, 5 bases. The germline V gene has CDR1 MNHEY and CDR2 SVGAGI. CDR3 length equals 14 residues. The germline V and J ends were trimmed by 2 bases and 8 bases, with 15 bases remaining between them. The CDR3 here is CASSYDSRSRGYTF. The CDR3 DNA follows: TGTGCCAGCAGTTACGACAGCCGGTCTAGGGGCTACACCTTC.

This clonotype was recorded many times. The chain employs TRBV3-1 and TRBJ2-3; 7 bases match TRBD1. This CDR3 has 16 residues. Unmatched junction bases numbered 3, after V lost 0 bases and J lost 0 bases. Germline CDR1 is LGHDT and CDR2 is YNNKEL (reference sequence). CDR3 DNA: TGTGCCAGCAGCCAAGATCCAGGGGGTAGCACAGATACGCAGTATTTT. Translating it yields CASSQDPGGSTDTQYF.

This clonotype was seen repeatedly, ten times or more. V and J are TRBV11-2 and TRBJ2-5; 12 nucleotides align to TRBD2. The V gene end was trimmed by 3 bases and the J gene end by 0 bases; junction bases not matched to a gene: 5. CDR3 size: 17 residues. Germline values: CDR1 SGHAT, CDR2 FQNNGV. CDR3 DNA sequence: TGTGCCAGCAGCTTGACCCTAGCGGGGGGGGACCAAGAGACCCAGTACTTC. Translated, it gives CASSLTLAGGDQETQYF.

This clonotype was observed a few times. V usage is TRBV4-1 and J usage is TRBJ1-1; D is uncertain. V was shortened by 5 bases and J by 4 bases, with 17 bases between the two germline ends. Germline-derived CDR1 and CDR2 are MGHRA and YSYEKL. CDR3 length equals 15 residues. Here the CDR3 DNA reads TGCGCCAGCAGCTCCCACTCGGCCGCGGGCACTGAAGCTTTCTTT. This encodes CASSSHSAAGTEAFF.

V usage is TRBV7-8 and J usage is TRBJ2-2; D possibly matches TRBD1 or TRBD2 (6 bases each). There are 16 residues in the CDR3. CDR1 and CDR2 from the germline V gene are SGHVS and FQNEAQ. With 1 base removed from V and 2 bases from J, the gap between germline ends came to 11 bases. The CDR3 here is CASSLGGGKNTGELFF. The DNA of the CDR3 is TGTGCCAGCAGCTTAGGAGGGGGGAAAAACACCGGGGAGCTGTTTTTT.

Ten or more counts support this clonotype. V is TRBV3-1 and J is TRBJ2-7; possibly TRBD1 or TRBD2 for D (5 bases each). Germline V gene sequence: CDR1 LGHDT, CDR2 YNNKEL (reference sequence). CDR3 length: 16 residues. V lost 1 base, J lost 2 bases, and 15 bases lay in between. In DNA form, the CDR3 reads TGTGCCAGCAGCCAAGGGGTTCCCGGGACGACCTACGAGCAGTACTTC. Amino acids: CASSQGVPGTTYEQYF.

This clonotype was detected many times. The chain recombines TRBV7-2 with TRBJ2-7; D is possibly TRBD1 (6 bases). This CDR3 spans 16 amino acids. From germline, CDR1 is SGHTA and CDR2 FQGNSA. The germline V and J ends were trimmed by 2 bases and 2 bases, with 16 bases remaining between them. CDR3 in DNA: TGTGCCAGCAGCTTATCCGGAAACAGGGTGCCCTACGAGCAGTACTTC. Translated, it gives CASSLSGNRVPYEQYF.

The gene calls are TRBV15 and TRBJ2-7; D call uncertain. Germline V gives CDR1 LNHNV, CDR2 YYDKDF (reference sequence). The CDR3 loop spans 19 amino acids. The V end was cut by 0 bases, the J end by 0 bases, with 21 bases between. The chain's CDR3 is CATSRDLRRVGGNSYEQYF. Here the CDR3 DNA reads TGTGCCACCAGCAGAGATCTTCGGCGCGTCGGTGGGAACTCCTACGAGCAGTACTTC. The full variable domain, with the rest looked up from reference TRBV15 and TRBJ2-7, is DAMVIQNPRYQVTQFGKPVTLSCSQTLNHNVMYWYQQKSSQAPKLLFHYYDKDFNNEADTPDNFQSRRPNTSFCFLDIRSPGLGDTAMYLCATSRDLRRVGGNSYEQYFGPGTRLTVT.

This clonotype was seen repeatedly, ten times or more. The chain combines TRBV7-9 with TRBJ1-1; TRBD1 matches at 7 bases. The CDR3 is made up of 16 amino acids. Trimming cost V 3 bases and J 2 bases; bases outside gene matches: 9. Germline CDR1 is SEHNR and CDR2 is FQNEAQ (reference sequence). CDR3 amino acids: CASSLDWDSSNTEAFF. CDR3 bases: TGTGCCAGCAGCTTGGACTGGGACAGTTCCAACACTGAAGCTTTCTTT. The full variable domain, rest sourced from reference TRBV7-9 and TRBJ1-1, is DTGVSQNPRHKITKRGQNVTFRCDPISEHNRLYWYRQTLGQGPEFLTYFQNEAQLEKSRLLSDRFSAERPKGSFSTLEIQRTEQGDSAMYLCASSLDWDSSNTEAFFGQGTRLTVV.